This T cell receptor (beta chain) was recorded in a study of shared clonotypes between healthy human individuals. At the level of the study: Each donor's CD4 naive and CD4 memory cells filled three plates apiece, CD8 naive two, and CD8 memory one.

Worth noting for this clone: Its antigen remains unknown.

Division of CD4+ cells produced a CD45RA+ naive subset and a CD45RA-negative memory subset. Points from the study as a whole: Tissue TCR repertoires likely differ from these blood-only repertoires.

Assay: immunoSEQ multiplex PCR; the TCRdb copy retains only in-frame clones and omits some. The sample has about 1.5 million clones; around 98% are singletons. What was sequenced was naive CD4+ T cells sorted from blood. The subset: CD45RA+ positively selected. The sequence was obtained from a man aged 25-40 years in good health.

CDR3 amino acids: CASSAEIDGEQYF. In DNA, the CDR3 is TGTGCCAGCAGCGCCGAAATCGATGGGGAGCAGTACTTC. This rearrangement joins TRBV2 to TRBJ2-7; D uncertain. The ends were cut back, 6 bases at V and 7 bases at J, with 16 bases in the middle. Looked up from germline, CDR1 is SNHLY and CDR2 is FYNNEI. This CDR3 has 13 amino acids.